This T cell receptor beta chain stems from a study of T cell responses to AZD1222 COVID-19 vaccine. Findings and caveats of the study: Baseline serology detected seropositivity in only six AZD1222 recipients. The breadth and depth of Spike-specific TCRs increased once two AZD1222 doses had been given. Nearly half of spike-specific TCRs reportedly target unmutated variant regions.

CDR3 length equals 14 residues. CDR1 is MDHEN and CDR2 is SYDVKM in the germline V gene. V shed 3 bases and J shed 3 bases, with 12 bases lying between them. About this clone itself: As yet, its antigen is unknown.

Here immunoSEQ multiplex PCR was the method, and the copy in TCRdb shows in-frame clones only, minus some. In the table there are 86,000 or so clones, 90% of which are singletons. The starting material was peripheral blood, obtained on day 0 of AZD1222 vaccination. This sequence originates from an adult in good health. This chain connects TRBV28 to TRBJ2-7; no reliable D call. The CDR3 DNA is TGTGCCAGCAGTTTGGAACGATCCGGCTACGAGCAGTACTTC. This encodes CASSLERSGYEQYF.